The 9 T cell receptor beta chains listed next were all sequenced from one sample in a study of blood T cell repertoires in COVID-19. Sequencing was performed with immunoSEQ multiplex PCR; in TCRdb, only in-frame clones are kept and a portion is missing. The sample consists of approximately 300,000 clones, about 86% of them appearing once. Sequenced sample: peripheral blood. Receptors originate from a woman in her forties or fifties with acute or convalescent COVID-19.

V usage is TRBV10-3 and J usage is TRBJ2-1; 10 bases line up with TRBD2. Germline-derived CDR1 and CDR2 are ENHRY and SYGVKD. Losses at the gene ends were 4 bases for V and 4 bases for J; bases not matched to a gene: 4. CDR3 length: 15 amino acids. The CDR3 DNA follows: TGTGCCATCAGTGGCGGACTAGCGGAGTACAATGAGCAGTTCTTC. Residues: CAISGGLAEYNEQFF.

The chain couples TRBV30 to TRBJ1-6, with TRBD1 matching 9 bases. The CDR3 has 16 residues. Germline values: CDR1 GTSNPN, CDR2 SVGIG (reference sequence). J lost 7 bases, V lost 2 bases, and 9 bases had no gene match. The CDR3 loop reads CAWSPLLTGGNSPLHF. The CDR3, as DNA: TGTGCCTGGAGTCCTCTTTTGACAGGGGGGAATTCACCCCTCCACTTT.

In nucleotides, the CDR3 is TGTGCCAGCGGAGCGGCGGGGGTGGACACTGAAGCTTTCTTT. This gives the protein CASGAAGVDTEAFF. This rearrangement joins TRBV6-5 to TRBJ1-1, with D maybe TRBD1 (5 bases). The CDR3 length is 14 residues. V was shortened by 8 bases and J by 3 bases, with 16 bases between the two germline ends. CDR1 is MNHEY, CDR2 SVGAGI, per germline.

This rearrangement joins TRBV7-3 to TRBJ2-5; 7 positions match TRBD2. Germline V gene sequence: CDR1 SGHTA, CDR2 FQGTGA. There are 15 residues in the CDR3. V shed 5 bases and J 5 bases; nucleotides not matched to a gene: 11. The CDR3 DNA follows: TGTGCCAGCAGCGCCGGGGGGACCCGGGCCGAGACCCAGTACTTC. Its translation is CASSAGGTRAETQYF.

The chain is built from TRBV12-3 or TRBV12-4 and TRBJ2-1, with 7 bases aligning to TRBD1. The V gene end was trimmed by 7 bases and the J gene end by 4 bases; junction bases not matched to a gene: 4. The CDR3 loop spans 13 amino acids. The CDR3 region has the DNA TGTGCCAGCAAGAGGGGGCTTTACAATGAGCAGTTCTTC. It translates to CASKRGLYNEQFF.

The genes are TRBV27 and TRBJ2-1; the match to TRBD2 covers 11 bases. The germline V gene has CDR1 MNHEY and CDR2 SMNVEV (reference sequence). This CDR3 has 15 amino acids. The trim removed 0 bases at V and 9 bases at J, leaving 4 bases unmatched. This CDR3 is CASSLSSGRASEQFF. The CDR3 DNA is TGTGCCAGCAGTTTATCTAGCGGGAGGGCCAGTGAGCAGTTCTTC.

This clone was recorded once. The V and J genes are TRBV12-5 and TRBJ1-2; a weak D match, TRBD1 (5 bases). Per the germline V gene, CDR1 is LGHNT and CDR2 is FRNRAP. This CDR3 has 14 residues. Trimming took off 3 bases at V and 5 bases at J, with 13 bases between the two ends. The CDR3 region has the DNA TGTGCTAGTGGTTTAGGGGCCCTCCAGTATGGCTACACCTTC. Its protein is CASGLGALQYGYTF.

The rearrangement links TRBV20-1 to TRBJ2-1, with 10 bases aligning to TRBD2. The CDR3 length is 14 residues. J gave up 8 bases and V 3 bases, and 7 bases lay outside the gene matches. Germline-derived CDR1 and CDR2 are DFQATT and SNEGSKA (reference sequence). The CDR3 region has the DNA TGCAGTGCTAGTAAGGCTAGCGGGAGCGATGAGCAGTTCTTC. Amino acid sequence: CSASKASGSDEQFF.

The chain combines TRBV24-1 with TRBJ1-2; 11 nucleotides line up with TRBD1. The length of the CDR3 is 13 residues. The V segment lost 7 bases and the J segment 8 bases; nucleotides outside the gene matches: 5. Germline CDR1 and CDR2: KGHDR and SFDVKD. CDR3 nucleotide sequence: TGTGCCACCAGCGGGACAGGGGGTTGGGGCTACACCTTC. Encoded protein: CATSGTGGWGYTF.